These 14 T cell receptor beta chains were all obtained from the same sample, sequenced in a study of identical twins. Using its own MiXCR run on the 5' RACE reads, TCRdb lists one record per CDR3 protein. Of 650,000 to 750,000 distinct CDR3 sequences listed, 21% are singletons. These data were likewise used in another study, on T cells expressing NK-cell markers.

The sample consisted of PBMCs. These receptors were collected from a woman between 18 and 29 years old in good health.

This clonotype has only a few counts. This chain links TRBV20-1 with TRBJ1-5; 8 bases match TRBD1. J gave up 3 bases and V 6 bases, and 7 bases lay outside the gene matches. This CDR3 comprises 14 residues. Germline V gene sequence: CDR1 DFQATT, CDR2 SNEGSKA (reference sequence). The CDR3 nucleotides read TGCAGTGCCCTCCCGGGACAGGACAATCAGCCCCAGCATTTT. It yields the protein CSALPGQDNQPQHF.

This clonotype was counted many times. The V call is TRBV10-3, the J call TRBJ1-2; TRBD1 might be the D (5 bases). In germline, CDR1 is ENHRY, CDR2 SYGVKD. The CDR3 is made up of 15 amino acids. V was clipped by 8 bases and J by 7 bases, with 23 bases between them. The DNA for the CDR3 is TGTGCCATCGAGACCGGGGACGGGGGACTTGGTGGCTACACCTTC. Encoded protein: CAIETGDGGLGGYTF.

This clonotype was seen many times. The chain is built from TRBV4-3 and TRBJ2-2; no firm D call. The CDR3 sequence is 18 residues long. Trimming cost V 2 bases and J 1 base, with 17 bases left between them. Germline CDR1 reads LGHNA; CDR2 reads YSLEER. The CDR3 bases are TGCGCCAGCAGCCAAAACGAGAAGTATTACTTGAACACCGGGGAGCTGTTTTTT. Amino acid sequence: CASSQNEKYYLNTGELFF.

This clonotype was recorded at least ten times. This chain links TRBV7-9 with TRBJ2-3; perhaps TRBD2 as D (6 bases). Trimming removed 2 bases from V and 2 bases from J, with 11 bases in between. Germline V gives CDR1 SEHNR, CDR2 FQNEAQ (reference sequence). The CDR3 is 15 amino acids. Here the CDR3 DNA reads TGTGCCAGCAGCTTAATTAGCGGAGCCACAGATACGCAGTATTTT. It encodes CASSLISGATDTQYF.

This clonotype was seen a handful of times. This may be a read error: a much more frequent sequence differs by one nucleotide. The V and J genes are TRBV27 and TRBJ2-1; D call uncertain. The CDR3 has 10 residues. V was clipped by 4 bases and J by 9 bases, with 4 bases between them. The germline gives CDR1 MNHEY, CDR2 SMNVEV (reference sequence). CDR3 residues: CASSYREQFF. The CDR3 bases are TGTGCCAGCAGTTATCGTGAGCAGTTCTTC.

This clonotype was observed a few times. The CDR3 DNA reads as TGTGCCAGCAGCTGGGGGGGGCTGGGGCTGGAGACCCAGTACTTC. Protein product: CASSWGGLGLETQYF. The chain joins TRBV11-2 to TRBJ2-5; TRBD2 is a possible D gene (7 bases). The ends were cut back, 4 bases at V and 5 bases at J, with 17 bases in the middle. The CDR3 consists of 15 residues. Germline lookup yields CDR1 SGHAT and CDR2 FQNNGV. The full variable domain, completed using reference TRBV11-2 and TRBJ2-5, is EAGVAQSPRYKIIEKRQSVAFWCNPISGHATLYWYQQILGQGPKLLIQFQNNGVVDDSQLPKDRFSAERLKGVDSTLKIQPAKLEDSAVYLCASSWGGLGLETQYFGPGTRLLVL.

The genes are TRBV15 and TRBJ1-1; 9 bases agree with TRBD1. V gave up 0 bases and J gave up 9 bases; unmatched junction bases: 8. Germline V gives CDR1 LNHNV, CDR2 YYDKDF (reference sequence). The CDR3 sequence is 15 residues long. CDR3 sequence: CATSRDMGQGSQAFF. CDR3 coding DNA: TGTGCCACCAGCAGAGATATGGGACAGGGTTCCCAAGCTTTCTTT.

This clonotype came up a few times. The chain uses TRBV9 and TRBJ1-1, with unresolved D. V shed 0 bases and J shed 2 bases, with 8 bases lying between them. CDR1 is SGDLS and CDR2 is YYNGEE in the germline V gene. The CDR3 runs to 14 residues. The CDR3 here is CASSVEPTNTEAFF. The CDR3 DNA reads TGTGCCAGCAGCGTAGAGCCAACCAACACTGAAGCTTTCTTT. The whole variable domain, remainder taken from reference TRBV9 and TRBJ1-1, is DSGVTQTPKHLITATGQRVTLRCSPRSGDLSVYWYQQSLDQGLQFLIQYYNGEERAKGNILERFSAQQFPDLHSELNLSSLELGDSALYFCASSVEPTNTEAFFGQGTRLTVV.

Many counts were recorded for this clonotype. This chain links TRBV7-9 with TRBJ2-7; no firm D call. From germline, CDR1 is SEHNR and CDR2 FQNEAQ (reference sequence). The ends were cut back, 4 bases at V and 5 bases at J, with 9 bases in the middle. The length of the CDR3 is 12 residues. As DNA, the CDR3 is TGTGCCAGCAGCTCCCGGGTTAACGAGCAGTACTTC. It is translated as CASSSRVNEQYF.

This clonotype appeared a few times. This chain links TRBV4-1 with TRBJ1-3; a possible D gene is TRBD1 (6 bases). Looked up from germline, CDR1 is MGHRA and CDR2 is YSYEKL. The CDR3 loop spans 14 amino acids. V shed 3 bases and J shed 2 bases, with 8 bases lying between them. This CDR3 reads CASSQSGAGNTIYF. CDR3 in DNA: TGCGCCAGCAGCCAGTCAGGGGCTGGAAACACCATATATTTT.

Many counts were recorded for this clonotype. One end of the junction is discordant with germline, which a read error may explain. The rearrangement joins TRBV12-3 or TRBV12-4 to TRBJ1-3, with TRBD1 matching 8 bases. The length of the CDR3 is 14 residues. As DNA, the CDR3 is TGTGCCAGCAGTTTAGGAAACAGGGTGGAAACAGGGGGATTT. It yields the protein CASSLGNRVETGGF.

V and J are TRBV4-3 and TRBJ2-7; the match to TRBD1 covers 9 bases. The V segment lost 1 base and the J segment 2 bases; nucleotides outside the gene matches: 12. The CDR3 spans 18 residues. Germline V lookup: CDR1 LGHNA, CDR2 YSLEER. Here the CDR3 DNA reads TGCGCCAGCAGCCAAGCCTTGCCCGGACAGGGGAGAACCTACGAGCAGTACTTC. Translated: CASSQALPGQGRTYEQYF.

This clonotype was counted between two and nine times. The chain links TRBV5-4 to TRBJ2-5; 10 nucleotides align to TRBD1. CDR1 is SGHNT and CDR2 is YYREEE in the germline V gene (reference sequence). V was clipped by 4 bases and J by 0 bases; unmatched bases: 3. The CDR3 consists of 15 residues. Here the CDR3 DNA reads TGTGCCAGCAGCCTGGGACAGGGGTACCAAGAGACCCAGTACTTC. It is translated as CASSLGQGYQETQYF. The complete variable domain, with remaining parts taken from reference TRBV5-4 and TRBJ2-5, reads ETGVTQSPTHLIKTRGQQVTLRCSSQSGHNTVSWYQQALGQGPQFIFQYYREEENGRGNFPPRFSGLQFPNYSSELNVNALELDDSALYLCASSLGQGYQETQYFGPGTRLLVL.

In its sample, this clonotype was seen many times. CDR3 in DNA: TGCAGTGCTAGAGAGGGGAATAGCAATCAGCCCCAGCATTTT. It specifies CSAREGNSNQPQHF. The chain joins TRBV20-1 to TRBJ1-5; D gene ambiguous. Germline loops: CDR1 DFQATT, CDR2 SNEGSKA (reference sequence). CDR3 size: 14 residues. V dropped 0 bases and J dropped 0 bases, with 6 bases sitting between them.